The 25 T cell receptor beta chains in this list originate from one sample, sequenced in a study of blood T cell repertoires in COVID-19. The table came from immunoSEQ multiplex PCR; TCRdb's copy has only in-frame clones and leaves some out. Among roughly 280,000 clones listed, 83% were seen once. The source material was peripheral blood. The source of these receptors is a man aged 55 to 70 who had recovered from COVID-19.

The V and J genes are TRBV4-1 and TRBJ2-7; TRBD1 agrees at 7 bases. The trim removed 4 bases at V and 5 bases at J, leaving 5 bases unmatched. The germline gives CDR1 MGHRA, CDR2 YSYEKL. This CDR3 region has 13 residues. The DNA of the CDR3 is TGCGCCAGCAGCCGAGTAGGGACAGACGAGCAGTACTTC. It is translated as CASSRVGTDEQYF.

The chain is built from TRBV19 and TRBJ1-6; D might be TRBD1 (6 bases). V lost 5 bases and J lost 9, with 14 bases in between. Looked up from germline, CDR1 is LNHDA and CDR2 is SQIVND (reference sequence). CDR3 length: 14 residues. CDR3 residues: CASSPGQSGSPLHF. CDR3 sequence (DNA): TGTGCCAGTAGTCCGGGACAATCGGGTTCACCCCTCCACTTT.

The rearrangement uses TRBV2 and TRBJ1-2; the D is unclear. The CDR3 totals 15 residues. Germline V lookup: CDR1 SNHLY, CDR2 FYNNEI. V was cut by 7 bases and J by 4 bases, with 19 bases left in between. CDR3 loop: CASKGLAVGGYGYTF. CDR3 bases: TGTGCCAGCAAAGGTCTGGCTGTGGGAGGCTATGGCTACACCTTC.

The sample holds one count of this clone. J is TRBJ2-1 and V is TRBV6-5, with TRBD1 matching 11 bases. This CDR3 contains 15 residues. Germline CDR1 is MNHEY and CDR2 is SVGAGI. The junction had 7 bases not matched to a gene; V was cut back by 5 bases and J by 7 bases. The CDR3 protein is CASSPGQGARNEQFF. CDR3 nucleotide sequence: TGTGCCAGCAGTCCCGGACAGGGGGCGAGGAATGAGCAGTTCTTC.

J is TRBJ1-3 and V is TRBV19, with a possible D match to TRBD1 (6 bases). This CDR3 spans 14 amino acids. The germline gives CDR1 LNHDA, CDR2 SQIVND (reference sequence). The V end lost 8 bases, the J end lost 2 bases, and 13 bases lay between the germline ends. The CDR3 bases are TGTGCCAGTGGGGGACACGCGGCTGGAAACACCATATATTTT. Amino acids: CASGGHAAGNTIYF.

In its sample, this clone was seen a few times. This chain links TRBV4-2 with TRBJ2-2; 12 positions agree with TRBD2. Germline V CDR1 and CDR2: LGHNA, YNFKEQ. This CDR3 has 17 amino acids. Trimming at V came to 4 bases and at J to 5 bases, leaving 8 bases not matched to a gene. The DNA for the CDR3 is TGTGCCAGCAGCCCCATCCTAGCGGGGGGGCGAACCGGGGAGCTGTTTTTT. Translated: CASSPILAGGRTGELFF.

The CDR3 protein is CASSPKRGNSPLHF. CDR3 DNA: TGTGCCAGCTCACCCAAACGCGGTAATTCACCCCTCCACTTT. The chain employs TRBV18 and TRBJ1-6; D is undetermined. CDR3 length: 14 amino acids. Germline V gene lookup returns CDR1 KGHSH and CDR2 LQKENI. V was pared by 3 bases and J by 6 bases, with 9 bases between.

V usage is TRBV5-1 and J usage is TRBJ2-7; TRBD2 might be the D (6 bases). V shed 4 bases and J shed 2 bases, with 10 bases lying between them. Per germline, CDR1 SGHRS and CDR2 YFSETQ. This CDR3 has 13 residues. The CDR3 is CASSRTGAYEQYF. CDR3 DNA: TGCGCCAGCAGCCGGACGGGGGCCTACGAGCAGTACTTC.

The CDR3 protein is CAWSVVGRNSPLHF. The DNA for the CDR3 is TGTGCCTGGAGTGTGGTAGGGAGGAATTCACCCCTCCACTTT. The V call is TRBV30, the J call TRBJ1-6; D is ambiguous. This CDR3 spans 14 amino acids. Between the trimmed V and J ends, which lost 0 bases and 7 bases, there was a span of 10 bases. From germline, CDR1 is GTSNPN and CDR2 SVGIG (reference sequence).

The chain uses TRBV19 and TRBJ1-3; 7 positions agree with TRBD1. Germline V gene data show CDR1 as LNHDA and CDR2 as SQIVND (reference sequence). J was trimmed by 2 bases and V by 3 bases; bases with no gene match: 13. The length of the CDR3 is 18 residues. The CDR3 is CASSIGDPRDRAGNTIYF. The CDR3 DNA is TGTGCCAGTAGTATTGGGGACCCTCGTGACAGGGCTGGAAACACCATATATTTT.

The chain recombines TRBV2 with TRBJ2-5; TRBD1 aligns across 8 bases. The CDR3 has 13 amino acids. The junction had 5 bases not matched to a gene; V was cut back by 7 bases and J by 4 bases. The germline V gene has CDR1 SNHLY and CDR2 FYNNEI. CDR3 amino acids: CASKRQGRETQYF. The CDR3 nucleotides read TGTGCCAGCAAGAGACAGGGGCGAGAGACCCAGTACTTC.

This clone was counted a few times. V is TRBV6-5 and J is TRBJ1-5; D may be TRBD1 (6 bases). This CDR3 is 13 amino acids long. V gave up 0 bases and J gave up 6 bases, with 6 bases separating them. Germline-derived CDR1 and CDR2 are MNHEY and SVGAGI. This chain's CDR3 is CASSYSGAQPQHF. The CDR3 region has the DNA TGTGCCAGCAGTTACTCGGGGGCTCAGCCCCAGCATTTT.

The chain is built from TRBV27 and TRBJ1-1, with D possibly being TRBD1 (5 bases). Deletions cut 5 bases from V and 6 bases from J, with 19 bases between. The CDR3 is made up of 15 amino acids. CDR1 is MNHEY and CDR2 is SMNVEV in the germline V gene (reference sequence). DNA for the CDR3: TGTGCCAGCAGTCCGCACAAATCAGGGTTATCTGAAGCTTTCTTT. Translation gives CASSPHKSGLSEAFF.

The chain links TRBV5-8 to TRBJ1-5; D gene uncertain. The CDR3 loop spans 15 amino acids. Trimming shortened V by 1 base and J by 0 bases, and 8 bases separated the two germline ends. Germline V gene data show CDR1 as SGHTS and CDR2 as YDEGEE. CDR3 coding DNA: TGTGCCAGCAGCTTGCGGCGGTTTAGCAATCAGCCCCAGCATTTT. It translates to CASSLRRFSNQPQHF.

This clone has only one observation. The J gene is TRBJ1-3, the V gene TRBV7-8; D is ambiguous. Germline V lookup: CDR1 SGHVS, CDR2 FQNEAQ. Trimming left V 5 bases short and J 0 bases short, with 11 bases between. The CDR3 totals 15 residues. The CDR3 sequence: CASSPDTASGNTIYF. In DNA, the CDR3 is TGTGCCAGCAGCCCAGACACGGCCTCTGGAAACACCATATATTTT.

V usage is TRBV28 and J usage is TRBJ1-1; D is ambiguous. CDR3 length: 12 residues. The V gene lost 1 base and the J gene lost 2 bases, with 2 bases spanning the gap. Germline V gene lookup returns CDR1 MDHEN and CDR2 SYDVKM. The CDR3 sequence is CASSLSNTEAFF. The CDR3 DNA reads as TGTGCCAGCAGTTTATCTAACACTGAAGCTTTCTTT.

This chain uses TRBV21-1 with TRBJ2-5; the table's D call, TRBD1, was not checked against the DNA. TRBV21-1 is annotated as a pseudogene. The CDR3 totals 16 residues. CDR3 coding DNA: TGTGCCAGCAGCAAAGTCCCACAGGGTGATCAAGAGACCCAGTACTTC. Its translation is CASSKVPQGDQETQYF.

V gene TRBV7-2 combines with J gene TRBJ1-1; TRBD1 matches 9 bases. CDR3 length equals 12 residues. Trimming took 5 bases from V and 10 from J; bases not matched to a gene: 5. In germline, CDR1 is SGHTA, CDR2 FQGNSA. The CDR3 spells CASSPQGAVAFF. CDR3 sequence (DNA): TGTGCCAGCAGCCCACAGGGGGCCGTAGCTTTCTTT.

The chain uses TRBV6-2 or TRBV6-3 and TRBJ1-6; 8 positions match TRBD1. Germline V gene sequence: CDR1 MNHEY, CDR2 SVGEGT. The CDR3 runs to 18 residues. V lost 2 bases to trimming and J lost 6 bases; unmatched junction nucleotides: 12. The CDR3 region is CASSYRPDRAKTNSPLHF. The DNA for the CDR3 is TGTGCCAGCAGTTACCGCCCGGACAGGGCCAAGACTAATTCACCCCTCCACTTT.

This clone was observed a handful of times. The chain combines TRBV5-6 with TRBJ1-2, with D perhaps matching TRBD1 (5 bases). In germline, CDR1 is SGHDT, CDR2 YYEEEE. V lost 2 bases and J lost 4, with 12 bases in between. The CDR3 extends over 14 amino acids. This CDR3 reads CASSFQGRAYGYTF. CDR3 nucleotides: TGTGCCAGCAGCTTTCAGGGCAGGGCCTATGGCTACACCTTC.

The chain recombines TRBV6-6 with TRBJ2-7; D remains unclear. CDR3 size: 13 residues. From germline, CDR1 is MNHNY and CDR2 SVGAGI (reference sequence). V was pared by 8 bases and J by 1 base, with 12 bases between. CDR3 nucleotides: TGTGCCAGCCGAGGCCCACGGTCCTACGAGCAGTACTTC. Amino acid sequence: CASRGPRSYEQYF.

This clone was seen more than once but under ten times. The V call is TRBV7-8, the J call TRBJ2-7; 8 positions match TRBD1. The V gene end was trimmed by 5 bases and the J gene end by 2 bases; junction bases not matched to a gene: 5. This CDR3 spans 14 amino acids. CDR1 is SGHVS and CDR2 is FQNEAQ in the germline V gene. CDR3 DNA sequence: TGTGCCAGCAGCACCGGGACAGGTCCCTACGAGCAGTACTTC. Protein: CASSTGTGPYEQYF.

The chain joins TRBV5-1 to TRBJ2-1; 9 bases fit TRBD1. Germline V gene data show CDR1 as SGHRS and CDR2 as YFSETQ. V lost 3 bases to trimming and J lost 7 bases; unmatched junction nucleotides: 5. This CDR3 has 14 residues. The CDR3 loop reads CASSWDRVRNEQFF. The CDR3 bases are TGCGCCAGCAGCTGGGACAGGGTAAGGAATGAGCAGTTCTTC.

This chain connects TRBV4-1 to TRBJ1-1; TRBD1 matches at 12 bases. Germline V gene lookup returns CDR1 MGHRA and CDR2 YSYEKL. The length of the CDR3 is 16 residues. V was clipped by 4 bases and J by 5 bases; unmatched bases: 8. The chain's CDR3 is CASSLGQGALGTEAFF. CDR3 nucleotide sequence: TGCGCCAGCAGCCTGGGACAGGGGGCACTAGGTACTGAAGCTTTCTTT.

The DNA of the CDR3 is TGTGCCAGCTCACCATCGACCGGGAGGGAGACCCAGTACTTC. It codes for CASSPSTGRETQYF. V usage is TRBV18 and J usage is TRBJ2-5, with TRBD2 identical over 7 bases. CDR3 length equals 14 residues. Germline CDR1 reads KGHSH; CDR2 reads LQKENI. J lost 5 bases, V lost 2 bases, and 5 bases had no gene match.